This is a list of T cell receptor beta chains from one sample in a study of post-analysis software for immune sequencing data. TCRdb reprocessed the PCR reads via MiXCR and lists one record per CDR3 protein. The sample has under 650,000 distinct CDR3 sequences, around 47% seen once. The specimen was blood. The source is a girl aged 5-17 years with multiple sclerosis. CDR3s include the opening cysteine and the closing phenylalanine or tryptophan. Fields, in order: clone size, V gene, D gene, J gene, CDR3 protein, CDR3 DNA. A D gene is named only where the DNA matches it firmly. Some rows mark clone size as missing; the rest say once, few, many or name a class of expanded clone.

size: -
V: TRBV12-3/TRBV12-4
D: TRBD2
J: TRBJ2-3
CDR3: CASSSGRGAYDTQYF
DNA: TGTGCCAGCAGTAGCGGGAGGGGGGCATACGATACGCAGTATTTT

size: many
V: TRBV4-1
D: TRBD2
J: TRBJ2-1
CDR3: CASSQASGGALYNEQFF
DNA: TGCGCCAGCAGCCAAGCCAGCGGGGGGGCCCTCTACAATGAGCAGTTCTTC

size: -
V: TRBV20-1
D: -
J: TRBJ1-4
CDR3: CSAPPPGSNEKLFF
DNA: TGCAGTGCCCCTCCACCAGGGTCCAATGAAAAACTGTTTTTT

size: few
V: TRBV3-1
D: -
J: TRBJ1-2
CDR3: CASSQDRGRTDGYTF
DNA: TGTGCCAGCAGCCAAGATCGGGGCAGGACCGATGGCTACACCTTC

size: -
V: TRBV5-1
D: TRBD1
J: TRBJ1-2
CDR3: CASSLGQAQNGYTF
DNA: TGCGCCAGCAGCTTAGGACAGGCCCAGAATGGCTACACCTTC

size: -
V: TRBV20-1
D: -
J: TRBJ2-1
CDR3: CSARVDRGNEQFF
DNA: TGCAGTGCTAGAGTTGACCGGGGGAATGAGCAGTTCTTC

size: -
V: TRBV5-1
D: -
J: TRBJ2-3
CDR3: CASQPGHRAPDTQYF
DNA: TGCGCCAGTCAACCGGGACACAGGGCCCCAGATACGCAGTATTTT

size: -
V: TRBV7-2
D: TRBD1
J: TRBJ2-7
CDR3: CASSLVLDRAYEQYF
DNA: TGTGCCAGCAGCTTAGTATTGGACAGGGCTTACGAGCAGTACTTC

size: few
V: TRBV4-1
D: -
J: TRBJ2-3
CDR3: CASSQPTSTDTQYF
DNA: TGCGCCAGCAGCCAACCCACTAGCACAGATACGCAGTATTTT

size: many
V: TRBV24-1
D: -
J: TRBJ2-7
CDR3: CATSAGTVLRGYEQYF
DNA: TGTGCCACCAGTGCCGGGACGGTCTTAAGGGGATACGAGCAGTACTTC

size: -
V: TRBV12-3/TRBV12-4
D: TRBD2
J: TRBJ2-3
CDR3: CASSYGLAADTEYF
DNA: TGTGCCAGCAGTTACGGACTAGCGGCAGATACGGAGTATTTT

size: -
V: TRBV20-1
D: TRBD1
J: TRBJ1-5
CDR3: CSARLRDSPHSNQPQHF
DNA: TGCAGTGCTAGACTTAGGGACAGCCCACATAGCAATCAGCCCCAGCATTTT

size: -
V: TRBV7-9
D: -
J: TRBJ1-1
CDR3: CASSLALWIQAFF
DNA: TGTGCCAGCAGCTTAGCGCTATGGATTCAAGCTTTCTTT

size: -
V: TRBV3-1
D: -
J: TRBJ2-7
CDR3: CASSQVGPYEQYF
DNA: TGTGCCAGCAGCCAAGTCGGACCCTACGAGCAGTACTTC

size: -
V: TRBV12-3/TRBV12-4
D: -
J: TRBJ2-7
CDR3: CASSFGPRDEQYF
DNA: TGTGCCAGCAGTTTCGGGCCACGGGACGAGCAGTACTTC

size: -
V: TRBV5-5
D: -
J: TRBJ2-1
CDR3: CASSLVGLPNEQFF
DNA: TGTGCCAGCAGCTTGGTGGGACTCCCGAATGAGCAGTTCTTC

size: few
V: TRBV12-3/TRBV12-4
D: TRBD1
J: TRBJ2-7
CDR3: CASSNRGSYEQYF
DNA: TGTGCCAGCAGTAACAGGGGGTCCTACGAGCAGTACTTC

size: few
V: TRBV18
D: TRBD1
J: TRBJ2-5
CDR3: CASSPPGQGYQETQYF
DNA: TGTGCCAGTTCACCGCCGGGACAGGGGTACCAAGAGACCCAGTACTTC

size: -
V: TRBV7-3
D: -
J: TRBJ2-3
CDR3: CASSLTPRNTDTQYF
DNA: TGTGCCAGCAGCTTAACGCCCAGAAACACAGATACGCAGTATTTT

size: -
V: TRBV9
D: -
J: TRBJ2-3
CDR3: CASSVPAGTLEGDTQYF
DNA: TGTGCCAGCAGCGTACCGGCCGGGACGCTCGAGGGGGATACGCAGTATTTT

size: once
V: TRBV12-3/TRBV12-4
D: -
J: TRBJ1-5
CDR3: CASSLSRHRGPQHF
DNA: TGTGCCAGCAGTCTCTCGCGACACAGAGGGCCCCAGCATTTT

size: many
V: TRBV6-2/TRBV6-3
D: -
J: TRBJ2-4
CDR3: CASSYSPRGGRNIQYF
DNA: TGTGCCAGCAGTTACTCCCCCCGGGGAGGTAGGAACATTCAGTACTTC

size: -
V: TRBV6-1
D: -
J: TRBJ1-1
CDR3: CASSEPGTANEAFF
DNA: TGTGCCAGCAGTGAACCGGGGACTGCTAATGAAGCTTTCTTT

size: -
V: TRBV6-5
D: -
J: TRBJ2-7
CDR3: CASSFFQGSEQYF
DNA: TGTGCCAGCAGTTTCTTTCAGGGGAGCGAGCAGTACTTC

size: -
V: TRBV20-1
D: -
J: TRBJ2-3
CDR3: CSVYGGLSTDTQYF
DNA: TGCAGTGTCTACGGGGGGCTAAGCACAGATACGCAGTATTTT

size: -
V: TRBV6-2/TRBV6-3
D: TRBD1
J: TRBJ2-7
CDR3: CTSTITGTGEQYF
DNA: TGTACCAGCACTATAACCGGGACAGGCGAGCAGTACTTC

size: -
V: TRBV6-5
D: -
J: TRBJ2-3
CDR3: CASIAVSTDTQYF
DNA: TGTGCCAGCATAGCGGTCAGCACAGATACGCAGTATTTT

size: once
V: TRBV5-1
D: -
J: TRBJ1-6
CDR3: CASSPSTNSPLHF
DNA: TGCGCCAGCAGCCCATCGACGAATTCACCCCTCCACTTT

size: -
V: TRBV20-1
D: -
J: TRBJ2-1
CDR3: CSADSRVNEQFF
DNA: TGCAGTGCTGACAGCAGGGTTAATGAGCAGTTCTTC

size: -
V: TRBV5-1
D: -
J: TRBJ2-7
CDR3: CASRGGSGDSSYEQYF
DNA: TGCGCCAGCAGGGGTGGGAGCGGGGACAGCTCCTACGAGCAGTACTTC

size: -
V: TRBV29-1
D: -
J: TRBJ1-1
CDR3: CSVEARRAWGTEAFF
DNA: TGCAGCGTTGAAGCGCGAAGGGCCTGGGGGACTGAAGCTTTCTTT

size: few
V: TRBV6-4
D: -
J: TRBJ2-7
CDR3: CASSEDPKSEQYF
DNA: TGTGCCAGCAGTGAGGACCCAAAAAGCGAGCAGTACTTC

size: -
V: TRBV9
D: TRBD1
J: TRBJ2-7
CDR3: CASSVAGTGGVEQYF
DNA: TGTGCCAGCAGCGTAGCCGGGACAGGGGGCGTCGAGCAGTACTTC

size: -
V: TRBV10-3
D: TRBD2
J: TRBJ2-3
CDR3: CAISVTTSAKGTDTQYF
DNA: TGTGCCATCAGTGTGACGACTAGCGCCAAGGGGACAGATACGCAGTATTTT

size: -
V: TRBV12-3/TRBV12-4
D: -
J: TRBJ2-7
CDR3: CASSFRQDRYEQYF
DNA: TGTGCCAGCAGTTTTCGGCAGGATCGTTACGAGCAGTACTTC

size: few
V: TRBV11-2
D: -
J: TRBJ1-6
CDR3: CASSLRQSYNSPLHF
DNA: TGTGCCAGCAGCTTACGACAATCCTATAATTCACCCCTCCACTTT

size: -
V: TRBV7-2
D: -
J: TRBJ2-5
CDR3: CASSLGVSGGAGETQYF
DNA: TGTGCCAGCAGCTTAGGGGTTTCGGGGGGCGCGGGAGAGACCCAGTACTTC

size: -
V: TRBV10-3
D: -
J: TRBJ1-1
CDR3: CAISDPLNTEAFF
DNA: TGTGCCATCAGTGACCCCTTAAACACTGAAGCTTTCTTT

size: -
V: TRBV2
D: -
J: TRBJ2-5
CDR3: CASRPDRSQETQYF
DNA: TGTGCCAGCAGACCCGACAGGAGCCAAGAGACCCAGTACTTC

size: -
V: TRBV6-5
D: -
J: TRBJ1-2
CDR3: CASTPLQGGVYGYTF
DNA: TGTGCCAGCACCCCCCTTCAAGGAGGGGTCTATGGCTACACCTTC

size: -
V: TRBV3-1
D: -
J: TRBJ2-1
CDR3: CASSHPGPNNEQFF
DNA: TGTGCCAGCAGCCACCCGGGACCCAACAATGAGCAGTTCTTC

size: -
V: TRBV6-5
D: TRBD2
J: TRBJ2-2
CDR3: CASSLAGVGAGELFF
DNA: TGTGCCAGCAGTTTAGCGGGAGTAGGGGCCGGGGAGCTGTTTTTT

size: once
V: TRBV20-1
D: -
J: TRBJ1-1
CDR3: CSARQGATNTEAFF
DNA: TGCAGTGCTAGACAGGGAGCGACGAACACTGAAGCTTTCTTT

size: -
V: TRBV6-1
D: -
J: TRBJ1-2
CDR3: CASSESGSGGYTF
DNA: TGTGCCAGCAGTGAGTCAGGGAGCGGTGGCTACACCTTC

size: few
V: TRBV3-1
D: -
J: TRBJ2-3
CDR3: CASSQRVAADTQYF
DNA: TGTGCCAGCAGCCAACGAGTGGCGGCAGATACGCAGTATTTT

size: -
V: TRBV7-9
D: TRBD2
J: TRBJ2-1
CDR3: CASSLFSGSYNEQFF
DNA: TGTGCCAGCAGCTTATTTAGCGGGAGCTACAATGAGCAGTTCTTC

size: few
V: TRBV10-3
D: -
J: TRBJ2-7
CDR3: CAISESKLSSYEQYF
DNA: TGTGCCATCAGTGAGTCGAAACTAAGCTCCTACGAGCAGTACTTC

size: -
V: TRBV30
D: -
J: TRBJ1-5
CDR3: CAWDEGYRQPQHF
DNA: TGTGCCTGGGATGAGGGGTATCGCCAGCCCCAGCATTTT